The sample holds one count of the clone carrying this T cell receptor (beta chain). This sample stems from a study of blood T cell repertoires in COVID-19. Study details: Specimens from acute and convalescent COVID-19 originated in the United States, Italy and Spain.

Germline V gene data show CDR1 as SGHAT and CDR2 as FQNNGV. This CDR3 region has 15 residues. V lost 5 bases to trimming and J lost 5 bases; unmatched junction nucleotides: 12. Method: immunoSEQ multiplex PCR; TCRdb's copy keeps in-frame clones and lacks some. The sample lists 100,000 to 150,000 clones, around 86% occurring once. Sequencing input: peripheral blood. V is TRBV11-2 and J is TRBJ2-7; 7 bases agree with TRBD1. This TCR came from a man at least 80 years old with active or convalescent COVID-19. The CDR3 protein is CASSQNPTGWNEQYF. The CDR3 DNA is TGTGCCAGCAGCCAGAATCCGACAGGGTGGAACGAGCAGTACTTC.